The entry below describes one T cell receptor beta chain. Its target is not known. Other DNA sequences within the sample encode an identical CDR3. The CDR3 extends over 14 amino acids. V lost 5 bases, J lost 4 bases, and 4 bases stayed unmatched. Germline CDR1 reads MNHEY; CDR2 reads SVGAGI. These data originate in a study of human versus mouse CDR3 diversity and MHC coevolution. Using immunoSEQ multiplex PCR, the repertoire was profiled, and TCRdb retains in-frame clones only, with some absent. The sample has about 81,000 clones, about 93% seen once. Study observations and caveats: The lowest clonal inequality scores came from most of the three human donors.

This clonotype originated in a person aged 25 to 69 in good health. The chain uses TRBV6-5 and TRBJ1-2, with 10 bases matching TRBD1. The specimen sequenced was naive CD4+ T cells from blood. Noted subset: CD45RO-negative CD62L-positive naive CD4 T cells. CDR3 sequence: CASSRQGAGYGYTF. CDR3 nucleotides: TGTGCCAGCAGTAGACAGGGGGCGGGCTATGGCTACACCTTC.